These 27 T cell receptor beta chains were all obtained from the same sample, sequenced in a study of blood T cell repertoires in COVID-19. Generated by immunoSEQ multiplex PCR, the TCRdb table keeps only in-frame clones and is missing some. The sample holds 200,000 to 250,000 clones, around 83% seen once. Sequenced material: peripheral blood. Receptors were obtained from a woman between 35 and 50 years old who had recovered from COVID-19.

The chain combines TRBV7-9 with TRBJ1-2, with D possibly TRBD1 on 5 matching bases. Trimming stripped 1 base from V and 6 bases from J, with 9 bases between. From germline, CDR1 is SEHNR and CDR2 FQNEAQ (reference sequence). The CDR3 covers 13 residues. CDR3 sequence reads: CASSLDRSDGYTF. The CDR3 region has the DNA TGTGCCAGCAGCTTAGACAGGTCTGATGGCTACACCTTC.

The rearrangement links TRBV28 to TRBJ2-3; 7 bases line up with TRBD1. The germline gives CDR1 MDHEN, CDR2 SYDVKM. CDR3 size: 15 residues. V shed 5 bases and J 1 base; nucleotides not matched to a gene: 6. This CDR3 is CASSGQETRTDTQYF. The DNA of the CDR3 is TGTGCCAGCAGTGGACAGGAGACTCGCACAGATACGCAGTATTTT.

The chain employs TRBV18 and TRBJ2-1; the match to TRBD2 covers 12 bases. The CDR3 contains 17 residues. The V and J ends lost 5 bases and 7 bases, in that order; junction bases with no gene match: 12. Germline V gene data show CDR1 as KGHSH and CDR2 as LQKENI. The CDR3 DNA follows: TGTGCCAGCTCATCCACTCTAGCGGGGGGGACTCGGAATGAGCAGTTCTTC. Translation: CASSSTLAGGTRNEQFF.

The rearrangement uses TRBV5-5 and TRBJ2-5; TRBD2 might be the D (6 bases). This CDR3 contains 14 residues. V lost 0 bases and J 1 base, leaving 7 bases between the germline ends. The germline V gene encodes CDR1 SGHKS and CDR2 YYEKEE (reference sequence). CDR3 nucleotides: TGTGCCAGCAGCTTGGCCGGGAGCCAAGAGACCCAGTACTTC. Translated, it gives CASSLAGSQETQYF.

J is TRBJ1-2 and V is TRBV28; 7 bases match TRBD1. CDR1 and CDR2 from the germline V gene are MDHEN and SYDVKM. The CDR3 spans 14 residues. V shed 6 bases, J shed 2 bases, and the junction held 6 bases outside the gene matches. CDR3 DNA sequence: TGTGCCAGCAGCACACCGACAGGGAACTATGGCTACACCTTC. This encodes CASSTPTGNYGYTF.

CDR3 region: CASSLTGAGNTIYF. In DNA form, the CDR3 reads TGTGCCAGCAGCCTAACAGGGGCCGGAAACACCATATATTTT. The chain recombines TRBV3-1 (or the pseudogene TRBV3-2) with TRBJ1-3; 7 nucleotides match TRBD1. The CDR3 spans 14 residues. With 4 bases clipped from V and 4 bases from J, the junction kept 4 bases outside the gene matches. Germline lookup yields CDR1 LGHDT and CDR2 YNNKEL (reference sequence).

The chain uses TRBV7-2 and TRBJ1-4; TRBD1 agrees at 9 bases. Losses at the gene ends were 3 bases for V and 6 bases for J; bases not matched to a gene: 5. This CDR3 has 15 amino acids. Germline V lookup: CDR1 SGHTA, CDR2 FQGNSA. CDR3 sequence: CASSFLQGADEKLFF. CDR3 coding DNA: TGTGCCAGCAGCTTTTTACAGGGGGCAGATGAAAAACTGTTTTTT.

The chain has TRBV2 and TRBJ1-4, with TRBD1 matching over 8 bases. CDR3 length: 12 amino acids. J was trimmed by 8 bases and V by 6 bases; bases with no gene match: 2. Per germline, CDR1 SNHLY and CDR2 FYNNEI. The DNA of the CDR3 is TGTGCCAGCAGGCAGGGGGCGGAAAAACTGTTTTTT. Amino acids: CASRQGAEKLFF.

The chain carries TRBV5-1 and TRBJ1-4; 9 bases fit TRBD1. Looked up from germline, CDR1 is SGHRS and CDR2 is YFSETQ. The CDR3 runs to 16 residues. Germline trimming cut 4 bases from V and 7 bases from J; bases unmatched to any gene: 11. The CDR3 bases are TGCGCCAGCAGCGTCGGGACAGGGACTTTGGCTGAAAAACTGTTTTTT. Translating gives CASSVGTGTLAEKLFF.

This chain uses TRBV6-2 or TRBV6-3 with TRBJ1-2; D is ambiguous. The CDR3 spans 13 residues. From germline, CDR1 is MNHEY and CDR2 SVGEGT. V dropped 3 bases and J dropped 8 bases, with 13 bases sitting between them. CDR3 coding DNA: TGTGCCAGCAGTTATGCCGCTTTTGAGGGCTACACCTTC. Amino acid sequence: CASSYAAFEGYTF.

V and J are TRBV5-8 and TRBJ2-1; D not resolved. V was pared by 0 bases and J by 0 bases, with 7 bases between. This CDR3 is 15 amino acids long. Per germline, CDR1 SGHTS and CDR2 YDEGEE. The CDR3 is CASSLGDNSYNEQFF. CDR3 nucleotides: TGTGCCAGCAGCTTGGGAGATAACTCCTACAATGAGCAGTTCTTC.

This chain joins TRBV6-1 and TRBJ1-1, with D tentatively TRBD1 (5 bases). CDR3 length equals 13 residues. V was pared by 3 bases and J by 11 bases, with 16 bases between. Germline V gives CDR1 MNHNS, CDR2 SASEGT. CDR3 in amino acids: CASSEALGRWAFF. As DNA, the CDR3 is TGTGCCAGCAGTGAGGCGTTGGGGCGCTGGGCTTTCTTT.

The chain uses TRBV30 and TRBJ2-1; D might be TRBD1 (6 bases). From germline, CDR1 is GTSNPN and CDR2 SVGIG (reference sequence). The CDR3 sequence is 13 residues long. Trimming stripped 5 bases from V and 4 bases from J, with 12 bases between. CDR3 bases: TGTGCCTGGGCCCAGGACAGTTACAATGAGCAGTTCTTC. Amino acids: CAWAQDSYNEQFF.

This clone was detected once. The rearrangement uses TRBV19 and TRBJ2-5; possible D gene TRBD2, 6 bases. With 5 bases removed from V and 5 bases from J, the gap between germline ends came to 12 bases. Germline CDR1 reads LNHDA; CDR2 reads SQIVND (reference sequence). The CDR3 is 13 residues long. The CDR3 is CASSPSGRETQYF. CDR3 nucleotides: TGTGCCAGTAGTCCCAGCGGGCGGGAGACCCAGTACTTC.

The chain links TRBV10-3 to TRBJ1-1; 7 bases match TRBD1. This CDR3 comprises 13 residues. Unmatched junction bases numbered 8, after V lost 7 bases and J lost 6 bases. CDR1 is ENHRY, CDR2 SYGVKD, per germline. CDR3 amino acids: CAIIASGQPEAFF. The CDR3 nucleotides read TGTGCCATCATAGCCTCGGGACAGCCTGAAGCTTTCTTT.

The rearrangement uses TRBV5-1 and TRBJ2-3, with 13 bases aligning to TRBD2. Trimming at V came to 4 bases and at J to 1 base, leaving 3 bases not matched to a gene. The CDR3 spans 16 residues. Germline values: CDR1 SGHRS, CDR2 YFSETQ. The CDR3 DNA follows: TGCGCCAGCAGCCTCGGACTAGCGGGGGGCACAGATACGCAGTATTTT. Amino acids: CASSLGLAGGTDTQYF.

The V and J genes are TRBV18 and TRBJ2-5; weak D call: TRBD1 (6 bases). Germline V CDR1 and CDR2: KGHSH, LQKENI. This CDR3 spans 18 amino acids. Trimming took off 0 bases at V and 4 bases at J, with 21 bases between the two ends. CDR3 amino acids: CASSPPVVQGLGLETQYF. CDR3 in DNA: TGTGCCAGCTCACCACCGGTGGTACAGGGATTGGGGTTAGAGACCCAGTACTTC.

J is TRBJ2-7 and V is TRBV11-2, with D tentatively TRBD2 (6 bases). The germline V gene encodes CDR1 SGHAT and CDR2 FQNNGV. CDR3 size: 15 residues. Trimming took off 1 base at V and 1 base at J, with 11 bases between the two ends. DNA of the CDR3: TGTGCCAGCAGCTTAGGGAGGGGCTCGTCCTACGAGCAGTACTTC. Translation gives CASSLGRGSSYEQYF.

The chain couples TRBV5-6 to TRBJ1-2; no clear D. The length of the CDR3 is 16 residues. Germline V gives CDR1 SGHDT, CDR2 YYEEEE. The V gene lost 4 bases and the J gene lost 4 bases, with 20 bases spanning the gap. CDR3 sequence reads: CASSPSVKGAGYGYTF. CDR3 bases: TGTGCCAGCAGCCCCTCGGTTAAGGGAGCAGGCTATGGCTACACCTTC. The full variable domain, with the rest looked up from reference TRBV5-6 and TRBJ1-2, is DAGVTQSPTHLIKTRGQQVTLRCSPKSGHDTVSWYQQALGQGPQFIFQYYEEEERQRGNFPDRFSGHQFPNYSSELNVNALLLGDSALYLCASSPSVKGAGYGYTFGSGTRLTVV.

The chain carries TRBV7-3 and TRBJ2-1, with 7 positions matching TRBD2. The trim removed 5 bases at V and 7 bases at J, leaving 11 bases unmatched. The CDR3 contains 15 residues. Germline loops: CDR1 SGHTA, CDR2 FQGTGA. CDR3 sequence: CASSVGGSLVNEQFF. As DNA, the CDR3 is TGTGCCAGCAGCGTCGGCGGGAGTCTAGTTAATGAGCAGTTCTTC.

This chain uses TRBV7-6 with TRBJ2-3; 9 bases fit TRBD2. The CDR3 length is 16 residues. Per germline, CDR1 SGHVS and CDR2 FNYEAQ. Trimming cost V 5 bases and J 4 bases; bases outside gene matches: 10. CDR3 DNA: TGTGCCAGCAGCACCCCGCGGGGGGGCTTTTCAGATACGCAGTATTTT. This encodes CASSTPRGGFSDTQYF.

This rearrangement joins TRBV21-1 to TRBJ2-3; TRBD1 is the table's D call and was not checked against the DNA. TRBV21-1 is designated a pseudogene. This CDR3 is 15 amino acids long. In DNA, the CDR3 is TGTGCCAGCAGCGGACAGGGGTGCGAGGGAGATACGCAGTATTTT. Protein: CASSGQGCEGDTQYF.

The V gene is TRBV3-1 (or the pseudogene TRBV3-2), the J gene TRBJ1-5; D call uncertain. Germline V lookup: CDR1 LGHDT, CDR2 YNNKEL (reference sequence). V was cut by 1 base and J by 6 bases, with 10 bases left in between. The CDR3 length is 14 residues. This CDR3 reads CASSQGGGGQPQHF. CDR3 nucleotide sequence: TGTGCCAGCAGCCAAGGGGGTGGAGGTCAGCCCCAGCATTTT.

The rearrangement links TRBV5-1 to TRBJ1-4; 8 nucleotides agree with TRBD1. Trimming cost V 4 bases and J 9 bases; bases outside gene matches: 8. CDR1 is SGHRS and CDR2 is YFSETQ in the germline V gene. The CDR3 has 14 residues. CDR3 in amino acids: CASSNGTGDKKLFF. CDR3 coding DNA: TGCGCCAGCAGCAACGGGACAGGTGACAAAAAACTGTTTTTT.

V gene TRBV4-3 combines with J gene TRBJ1-6, with TRBD1 matching 11 bases. J gave up 7 bases and V 4 bases, and 9 bases lay outside the gene matches. The CDR3 totals 17 residues. The germline gives CDR1 LGHNA, CDR2 YSLEER. CDR3 in DNA: TGCGCCAGCAGCCTGACAGGACAGGGGGCAAGCAATTCACCCCTCCACTTT. Its translation is CASSLTGQGASNSPLHF.

The rearrangement links TRBV6-6 to TRBJ1-1, with D possibly TRBD1 on 6 matching bases. The CDR3 extends over 15 amino acids. Germline V gene sequence: CDR1 MNHNY, CDR2 SVGAGI (reference sequence). Trimming removed 2 bases at V and 3 bases at J, with 13 bases between. CDR3 in DNA: TGTGCCAGCAGTTACGGTCGGGGGGCGGACACTGAAGCTTTCTTT. Its protein product is CASSYGRGADTEAFF.

The chain links TRBV29-1 to TRBJ1-2, with TRBD1 matching 9 bases. Germline CDR1 and CDR2: SQVTM and ANQGSEA. The CDR3 is 13 residues long. V lost 6 bases, J lost 8 bases, and 10 bases stayed unmatched. The CDR3 protein is CSVKTGGDWGYTF. CDR3 DNA: TGCAGCGTCAAGACAGGGGGTGATTGGGGCTACACCTTC.